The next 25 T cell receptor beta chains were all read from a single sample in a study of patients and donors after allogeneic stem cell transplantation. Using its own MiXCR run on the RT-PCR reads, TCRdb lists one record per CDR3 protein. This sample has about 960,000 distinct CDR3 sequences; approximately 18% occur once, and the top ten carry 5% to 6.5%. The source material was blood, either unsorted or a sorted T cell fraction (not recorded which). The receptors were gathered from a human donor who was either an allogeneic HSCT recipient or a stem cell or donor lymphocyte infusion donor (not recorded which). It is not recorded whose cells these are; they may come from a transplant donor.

As DNA, the CDR3 is TGCGCCAGCAGGCTTAGCGGGAGTCTGAACACCGGGGAGCTGTTTTTT. Its protein is CASRLSGSLNTGELFF. The chain carries TRBV5-1 and TRBJ2-2; 9 bases line up with TRBD2. Germline loops: CDR1 SGHRS, CDR2 YFSETQ. Trimming at V came to 5 bases and at J to 1 base, leaving 6 bases not matched to a gene. This CDR3 region has 16 residues.

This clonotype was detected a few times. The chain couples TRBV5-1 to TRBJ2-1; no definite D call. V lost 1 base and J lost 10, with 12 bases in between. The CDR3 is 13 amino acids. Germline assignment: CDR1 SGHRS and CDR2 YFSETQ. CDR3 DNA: TGCGCCAGCAGCTTGATACGGTCCTGGGAGCAGTTCTTC. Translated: CASSLIRSWEQFF.

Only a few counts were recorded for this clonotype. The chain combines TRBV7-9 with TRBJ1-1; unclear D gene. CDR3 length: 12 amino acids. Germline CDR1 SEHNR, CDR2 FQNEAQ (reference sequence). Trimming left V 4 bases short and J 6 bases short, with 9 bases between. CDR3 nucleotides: TGTGCCAGCAGCTATAAAATGGCTGAAGCTTTCTTT. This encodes CASSYKMAEAFF.

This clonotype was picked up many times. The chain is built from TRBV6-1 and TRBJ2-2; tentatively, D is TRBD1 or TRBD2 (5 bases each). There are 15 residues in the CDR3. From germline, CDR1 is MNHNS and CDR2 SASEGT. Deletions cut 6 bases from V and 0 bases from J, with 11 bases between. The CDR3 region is CASSRGGANTGELFF. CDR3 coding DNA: TGTGCCAGCAGCCGGGGCGGAGCGAACACCGGGGAGCTGTTTTTT.

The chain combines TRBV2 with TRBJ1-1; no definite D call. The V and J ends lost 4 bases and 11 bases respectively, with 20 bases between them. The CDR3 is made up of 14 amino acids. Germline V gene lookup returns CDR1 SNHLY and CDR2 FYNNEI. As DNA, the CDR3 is TGTGCCAGCAGTGGGAGCACAGCTTACGGTGGTGCTTTCTTT. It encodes CASSGSTAYGGAFF.

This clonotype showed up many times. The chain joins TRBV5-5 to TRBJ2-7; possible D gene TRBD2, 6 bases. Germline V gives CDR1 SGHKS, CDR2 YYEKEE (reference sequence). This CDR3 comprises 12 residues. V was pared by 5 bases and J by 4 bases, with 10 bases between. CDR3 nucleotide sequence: TGTGCCAGCAGTAGGGACTTATACGAGCAGTACTTC. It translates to CASSRDLYEQYF.

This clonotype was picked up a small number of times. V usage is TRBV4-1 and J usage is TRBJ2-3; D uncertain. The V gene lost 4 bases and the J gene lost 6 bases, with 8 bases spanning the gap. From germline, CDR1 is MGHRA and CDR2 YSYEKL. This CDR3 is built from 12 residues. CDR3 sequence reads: CASSPGFDTQYF. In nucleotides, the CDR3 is TGCGCCAGCAGCCCTGGCTTTGATACGCAGTATTTT.

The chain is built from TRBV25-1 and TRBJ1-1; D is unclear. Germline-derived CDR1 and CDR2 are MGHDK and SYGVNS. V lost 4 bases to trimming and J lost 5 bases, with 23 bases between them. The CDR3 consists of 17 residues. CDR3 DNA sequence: TGTGCCAGCAGTGCCGACTCAACGACCCTAAGCGGAACTGAAGCTTTCTTT. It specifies CASSADSTTLSGTEAFF.

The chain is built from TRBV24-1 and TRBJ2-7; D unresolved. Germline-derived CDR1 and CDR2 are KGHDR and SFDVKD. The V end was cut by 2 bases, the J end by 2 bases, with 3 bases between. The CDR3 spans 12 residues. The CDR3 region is CATSDSAYEQYF. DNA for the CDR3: TGTGCCACCAGTGATTCCGCCTACGAGCAGTACTTC.

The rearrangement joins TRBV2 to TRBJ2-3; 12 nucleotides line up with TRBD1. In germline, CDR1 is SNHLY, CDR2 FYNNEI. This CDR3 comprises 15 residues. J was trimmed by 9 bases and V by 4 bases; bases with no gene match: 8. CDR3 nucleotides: TGTGCCAGCAGTGCTCCGGGACAGGGGGCTAAGACGCAGTATTTT. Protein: CASSAPGQGAKTQYF.

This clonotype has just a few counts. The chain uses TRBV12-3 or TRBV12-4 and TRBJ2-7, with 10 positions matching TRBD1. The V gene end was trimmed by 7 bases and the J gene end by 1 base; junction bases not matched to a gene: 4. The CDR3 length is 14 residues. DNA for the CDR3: TGTGCCAGCACCCCGGGACAGGGGTCCTACGAGCAGTACTTC. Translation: CASTPGQGSYEQYF.

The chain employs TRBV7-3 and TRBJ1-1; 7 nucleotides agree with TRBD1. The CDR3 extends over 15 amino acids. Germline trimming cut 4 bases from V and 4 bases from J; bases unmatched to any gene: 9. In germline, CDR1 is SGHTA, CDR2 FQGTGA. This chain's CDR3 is CASSSTGVGATEAFF. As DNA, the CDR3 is TGTGCCAGCAGCTCCACAGGGGTTGGAGCCACTGAAGCTTTCTTT.

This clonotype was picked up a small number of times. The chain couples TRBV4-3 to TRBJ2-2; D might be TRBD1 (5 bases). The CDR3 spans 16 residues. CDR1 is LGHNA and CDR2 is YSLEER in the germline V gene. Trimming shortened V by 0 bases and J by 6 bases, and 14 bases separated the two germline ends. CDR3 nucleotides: TGCGCCAGCAGCCAAGATCGGGCAGGGCGACCCGGGGAGCTGTTTTTT. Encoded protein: CASSQDRAGRPGELFF.

The CDR3 DNA follows: TGTGCCAGCAGTTTACGGACAGGGCGGGATACGCAGTATTTT. Encoded protein: CASSLRTGRDTQYF. V is TRBV6-2 or TRBV6-3 and J is TRBJ2-3; 8 bases are shared with TRBD1. This CDR3 is 14 amino acids long. V gave up 4 bases and J gave up 6 bases; unmatched junction bases: 6. The germline V gene has CDR1 MNHEY and CDR2 SVGEGT.

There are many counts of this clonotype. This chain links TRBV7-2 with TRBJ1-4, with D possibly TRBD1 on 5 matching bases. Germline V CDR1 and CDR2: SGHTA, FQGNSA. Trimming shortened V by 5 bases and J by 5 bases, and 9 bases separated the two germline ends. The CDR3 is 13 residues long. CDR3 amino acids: CASSLRQNEKLFF. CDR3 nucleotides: TGTGCCAGCAGCCTCCGACAGAATGAAAAACTGTTTTTT.

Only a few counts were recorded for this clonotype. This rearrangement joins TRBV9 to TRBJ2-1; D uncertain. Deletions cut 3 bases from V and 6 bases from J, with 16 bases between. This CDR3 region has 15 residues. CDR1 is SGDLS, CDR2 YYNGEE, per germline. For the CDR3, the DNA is TGTGCCAGCAGCGCCGTCGGAAGGAGTGGCAATGAGCAGTTCTTC. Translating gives CASSAVGRSGNEQFF.

This CDR3 reads CASSPGTRDQPQHF. CDR3 in DNA: TGTGCCAGCAGCCCCGGGACAAGAGATCAGCCCCAGCATTTT. The rearrangement links TRBV6-2 or TRBV6-3 to TRBJ1-5; a possible D gene is TRBD1 (6 bases). CDR1 and CDR2 (germline): MNHEY, SVGEGT. The germline V and J ends were trimmed by 6 bases and 5 bases, with 14 bases remaining between them. This CDR3 has 14 residues.

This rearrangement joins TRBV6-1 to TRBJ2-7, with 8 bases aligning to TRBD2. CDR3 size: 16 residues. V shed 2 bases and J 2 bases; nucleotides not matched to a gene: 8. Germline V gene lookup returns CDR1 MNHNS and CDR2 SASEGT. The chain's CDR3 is CASSEWVTSDAYEQYF. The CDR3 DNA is TGTGCCAGCAGTGAATGGGTGACTAGCGACGCCTACGAGCAGTACTTC.

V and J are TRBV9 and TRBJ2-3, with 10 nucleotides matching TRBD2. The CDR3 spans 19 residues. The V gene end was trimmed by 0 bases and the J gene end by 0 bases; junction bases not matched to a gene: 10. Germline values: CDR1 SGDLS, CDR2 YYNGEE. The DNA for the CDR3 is TGTGCCAGCAGCGTAGGGCTAGCGGGAGTTCGGAGAAGCACAGATACGCAGTATTTT. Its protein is CASSVGLAGVRRSTDTQYF. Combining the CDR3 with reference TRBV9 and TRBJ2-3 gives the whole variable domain DSGVTQTPKHLITATGQRVTLRCSPRSGDLSVYWYQQSLDQGLQFLIQYYNGEERAKGNILERFSAQQFPDLHSELNLSSLELGDSALYFCASSVGLAGVRRSTDTQYFGPGTRLTVL.

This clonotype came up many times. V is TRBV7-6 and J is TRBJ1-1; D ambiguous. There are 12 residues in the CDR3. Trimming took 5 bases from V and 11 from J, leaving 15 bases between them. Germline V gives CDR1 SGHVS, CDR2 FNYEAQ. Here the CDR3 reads CASSPLREIAFF. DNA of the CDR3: TGTGCCAGCAGCCCGTTGAGGGAGATCGCTTTCTTT.

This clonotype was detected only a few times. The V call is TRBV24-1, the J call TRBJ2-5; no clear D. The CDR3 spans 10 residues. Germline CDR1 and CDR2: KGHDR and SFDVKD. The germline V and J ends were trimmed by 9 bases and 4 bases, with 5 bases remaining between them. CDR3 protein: CATYPETQYF. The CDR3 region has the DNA TGTGCCACCTACCCAGAGACCCAGTACTTC.

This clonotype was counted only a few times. The CDR3 region is CASSPSDGRGNEQFF. DNA for the CDR3: TGTGCCAGCTCACCTTCGGACGGGAGAGGGAATGAGCAGTTCTTC. This chain joins TRBV18 and TRBJ2-1, with a weak D call TRBD2 (6 bases). V lost 3 bases to trimming and J lost 7 bases, with 16 bases between them. The germline V gene encodes CDR1 KGHSH and CDR2 LQKENI. CDR3 length equals 15 residues. The entire variable domain, with the rest obtained from reference TRBV18 and TRBJ2-1, is as follows: NAGVMQNPRHLVRRRGQEARLRCSPMKGHSHVYWYRQLPEEGLKFMVYLQKENIIDESGMPKERFSAEFPKEGPSILRIQQVVRGDSAAYFCASSPSDGRGNEQFFGPGTRLTVL.

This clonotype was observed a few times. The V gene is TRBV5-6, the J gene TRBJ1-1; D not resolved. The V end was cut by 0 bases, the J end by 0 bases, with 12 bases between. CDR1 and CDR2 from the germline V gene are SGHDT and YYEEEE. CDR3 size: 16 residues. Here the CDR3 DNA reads TGTGCCAGCAGCTTGGAGGACGCCGAGATGAACACTGAAGCTTTCTTT. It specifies CASSLEDAEMNTEAFF.

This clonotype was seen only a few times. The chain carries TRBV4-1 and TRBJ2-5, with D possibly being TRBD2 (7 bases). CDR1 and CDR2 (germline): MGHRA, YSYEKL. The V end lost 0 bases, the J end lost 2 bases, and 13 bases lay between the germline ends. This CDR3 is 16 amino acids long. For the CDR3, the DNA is TGCGCCAGCAGCCAAGAAGGGAGGGGGGGGCAAGAGACCCAGTACTTC. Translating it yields CASSQEGRGGQETQYF.

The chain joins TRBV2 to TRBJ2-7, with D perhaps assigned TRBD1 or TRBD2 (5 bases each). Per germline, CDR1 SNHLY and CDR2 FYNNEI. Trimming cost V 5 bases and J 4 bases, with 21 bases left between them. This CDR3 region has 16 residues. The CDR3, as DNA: TGTGCCAGCAGTCTGGCCCGAAATGAGGGGAAATACGAGCAGTACTTC. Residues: CASSLARNEGKYEQYF.